Following are 7 T cell receptor beta chains from one sample sequenced in a study of OX40 agonist ivuxolimab in advanced cancers. Generated by immunoSEQ multiplex PCR, the TCRdb table keeps only in-frame clones and is missing some. The data show 98,000 or so clones, with 80% to 95% seen just once and roughly 0.66% held by the top ten. This specimen was CD4+ or CD8+ T cells sorted from blood, taken in a trial of the OX40 agonist ivuxolimab. The receptors originated from an adult with an advanced solid tumor such as melanoma, head and neck, liver or kidney cancer.

The rearrangement links TRBV9 to TRBJ2-7; TRBD2 matches at 10 bases. This CDR3 contains 15 residues. V lost 1 base to trimming and J lost 3 bases; unmatched junction nucleotides: 4. Looked up from germline, CDR1 is SGDLS and CDR2 is YYNGEE. The CDR3 bases are TGTGCCAGCAGCGTACGGGGGACTAGCGACTACGAGCAGTACTTC. Translated: CASSVRGTSDYEQYF.

V and J are TRBV11-2 and TRBJ1-6, with TRBD1 identical over 8 bases. The trim removed 6 bases at V and 8 bases at J, leaving 3 bases unmatched. The CDR3 is made up of 13 amino acids. Germline-derived CDR1 and CDR2 are SGHAT and FQNNGV. The CDR3 here is CASRDRVYSPLHF. The CDR3 DNA reads as TGTGCCAGCAGGGACAGGGTATATTCACCCCTCCACTTT.

This clone was counted a single time. The chain links TRBV30 to TRBJ2-3; D may be TRBD2 (6 bases). The V gene's germline CDR1 is GTSNPN and CDR2 SVGIG (reference sequence). V dropped 5 bases and J dropped 5 bases, with 11 bases sitting between them. The CDR3 spans 12 residues. CDR3 bases: TGTGCCTGGTCGGAGGGCCAAGATACGCAGTATTTT. Amino acid sequence: CAWSEGQDTQYF.

V is TRBV18 and J is TRBJ2-3, with unresolved D. The CDR3 spans 14 residues. Trimming removed 3 bases from V and 1 base from J, with 8 bases in between. From germline, CDR1 is KGHSH and CDR2 LQKENI. CDR3 sequence reads: CASSPDTRTDTQYF. In DNA form, the CDR3 reads TGTGCCAGCTCACCCGATACCCGCACAGATACGCAGTATTTT.

The chain employs TRBV5-8 and TRBJ2-3, with 8 bases identical to TRBD1. CDR3 length: 16 amino acids. V gave up 4 bases and J gave up 6 bases; unmatched junction bases: 13. Germline V gives CDR1 SGHTS, CDR2 YDEGEE. CDR3 sequence (DNA): TGTGCCAGCAGCCCCGACAGGGTTTGGGACAGGGATACGCAGTATTTT. Translating it yields CASSPDRVWDRDTQYF.

The chain uses TRBV7-6 and TRBJ2-5, with D maybe TRBD2 (5 bases). This CDR3 spans 14 amino acids. V lost 1 base and J lost 4, with 10 bases in between. CDR1 and CDR2 from the germline V gene are SGHVS and FNYEAQ. DNA of the CDR3: TGTGCCAGCAGCTTAGGGGCCGCGGGAGAGACCCAGTACTTC. Protein product: CASSLGAAGETQYF.

The gene calls are TRBV11-2 and TRBJ2-4; tentatively, D is TRBD1 or TRBD2 (5 bases each). Germline CDR1 reads SGHAT; CDR2 reads FQNNGV. The CDR3 extends over 15 amino acids. The ends were cut back, 5 bases at V and 5 bases at J, with 16 bases in the middle. The CDR3 loop is CASSTGARVENIQYF. CDR3 sequence (DNA): TGTGCCAGCAGCACCGGGGCCCGGGTAGAAAACATTCAGTACTTC.